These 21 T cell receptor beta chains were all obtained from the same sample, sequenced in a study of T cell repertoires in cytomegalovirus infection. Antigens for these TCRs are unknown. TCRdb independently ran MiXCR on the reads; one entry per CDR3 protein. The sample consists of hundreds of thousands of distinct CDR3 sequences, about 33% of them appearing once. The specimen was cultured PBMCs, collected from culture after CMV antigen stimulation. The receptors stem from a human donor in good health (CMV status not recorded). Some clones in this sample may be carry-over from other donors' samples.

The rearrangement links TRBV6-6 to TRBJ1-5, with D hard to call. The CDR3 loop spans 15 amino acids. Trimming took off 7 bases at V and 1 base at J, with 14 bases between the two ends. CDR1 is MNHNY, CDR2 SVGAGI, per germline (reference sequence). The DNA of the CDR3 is TGTGCCAGCATGTCGGGCAGATGGAGCAATCAGCCCCAGCATTTT. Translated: CASMSGRWSNQPQHF.

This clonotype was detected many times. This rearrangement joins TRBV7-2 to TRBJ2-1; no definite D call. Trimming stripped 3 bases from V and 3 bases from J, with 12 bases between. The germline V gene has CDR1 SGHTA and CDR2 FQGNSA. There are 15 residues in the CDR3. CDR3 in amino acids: CASSFDSGHYNEQFF. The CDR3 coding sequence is TGTGCCAGCAGCTTCGACTCGGGCCACTACAATGAGCAGTTCTTC.

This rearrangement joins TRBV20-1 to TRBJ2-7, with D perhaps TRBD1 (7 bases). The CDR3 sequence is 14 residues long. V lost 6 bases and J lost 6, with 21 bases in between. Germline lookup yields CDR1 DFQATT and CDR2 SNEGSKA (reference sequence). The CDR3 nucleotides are TGCAGTGCCCCGCGGGTGGAGGGGGCCGGCGAGCAGTACTTC. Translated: CSAPRVEGAGEQYF.

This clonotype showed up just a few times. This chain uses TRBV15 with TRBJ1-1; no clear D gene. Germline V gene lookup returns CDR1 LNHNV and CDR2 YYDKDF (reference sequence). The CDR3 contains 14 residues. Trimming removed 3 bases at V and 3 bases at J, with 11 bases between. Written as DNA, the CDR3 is TGTGCCACCAGCAGTGGACCCCAGTACACTGAAGCTTTCTTT. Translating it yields CATSSGPQYTEAFF.

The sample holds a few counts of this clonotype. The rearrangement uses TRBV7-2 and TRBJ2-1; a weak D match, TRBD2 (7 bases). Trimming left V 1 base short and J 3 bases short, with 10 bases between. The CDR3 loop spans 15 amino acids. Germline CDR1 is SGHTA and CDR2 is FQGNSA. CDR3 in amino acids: CASSLGGGDYNEQFF. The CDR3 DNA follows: TGTGCCAGCAGCTTAGGCGGGGGCGACTACAATGAGCAGTTCTTC.

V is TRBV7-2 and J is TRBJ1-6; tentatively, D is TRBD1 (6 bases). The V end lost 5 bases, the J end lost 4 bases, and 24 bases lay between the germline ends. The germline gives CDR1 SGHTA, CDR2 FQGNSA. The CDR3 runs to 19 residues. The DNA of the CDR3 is TGTGCCAGCAGCCATGGAGGACAGCAGGCCCTGCTTTATAATTCACCCCTCCACTTT. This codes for CASSHGGQQALLYNSPLHF.

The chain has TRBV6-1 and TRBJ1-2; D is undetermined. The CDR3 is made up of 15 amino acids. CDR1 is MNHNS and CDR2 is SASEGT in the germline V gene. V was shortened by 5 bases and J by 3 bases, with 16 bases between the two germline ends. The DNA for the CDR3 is TGTGCCAGCAGTAACGGGCCCAACCGAGACTATGGCTACACCTTC. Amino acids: CASSNGPNRDYGYTF.

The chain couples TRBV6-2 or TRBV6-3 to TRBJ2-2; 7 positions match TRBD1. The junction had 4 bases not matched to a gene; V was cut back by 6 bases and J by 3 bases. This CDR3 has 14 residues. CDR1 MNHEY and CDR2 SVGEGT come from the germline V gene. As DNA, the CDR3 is TGTGCCAGCAGGAAGGGACAGTACACCGGGGAGCTGTTTTTT. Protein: CASRKGQYTGELFF.

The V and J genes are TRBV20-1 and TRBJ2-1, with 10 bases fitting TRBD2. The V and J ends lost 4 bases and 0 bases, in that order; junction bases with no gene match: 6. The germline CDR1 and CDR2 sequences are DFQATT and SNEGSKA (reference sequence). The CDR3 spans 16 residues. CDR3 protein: CSAKLAGRSSYNEQFF. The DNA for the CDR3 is TGCAGTGCTAAACTAGCGGGGCGGAGCTCCTACAATGAGCAGTTCTTC.

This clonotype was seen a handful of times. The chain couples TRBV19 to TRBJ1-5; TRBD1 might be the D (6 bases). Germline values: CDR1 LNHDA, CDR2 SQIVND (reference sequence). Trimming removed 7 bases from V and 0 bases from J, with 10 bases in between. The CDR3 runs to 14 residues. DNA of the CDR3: TGTGCCAGTACGGGCAGGGGTAGCAATCAGCCCCAGCATTTT. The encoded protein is CASTGRGSNQPQHF.

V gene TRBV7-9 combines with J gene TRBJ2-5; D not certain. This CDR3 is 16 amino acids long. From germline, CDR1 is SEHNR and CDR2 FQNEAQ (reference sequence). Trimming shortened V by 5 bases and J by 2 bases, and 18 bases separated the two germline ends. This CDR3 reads CASSPPRTGRQETQYF. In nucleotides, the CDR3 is TGTGCCAGCAGCCCCCCCCGGACGGGTCGGCAAGAGACCCAGTACTTC. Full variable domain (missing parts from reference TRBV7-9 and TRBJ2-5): DTGVSQNPRHKITKRGQNVTFRCDPISEHNRLYWYRQTLGQGPEFLTYFQNEAQLEKSRLLSDRFSAERPKGSFSTLEIQRTEQGDSAMYLCASSPPRTGRQETQYFGPGTRLLVL.

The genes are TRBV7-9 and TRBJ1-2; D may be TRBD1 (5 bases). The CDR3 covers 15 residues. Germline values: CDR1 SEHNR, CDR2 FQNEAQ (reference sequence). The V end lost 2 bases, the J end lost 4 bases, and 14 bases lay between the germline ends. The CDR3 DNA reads TGTGCCAGCAGCTTACTGAAACGGGGGGGCTATGGCTACACCTTC. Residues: CASSLLKRGGYGYTF.

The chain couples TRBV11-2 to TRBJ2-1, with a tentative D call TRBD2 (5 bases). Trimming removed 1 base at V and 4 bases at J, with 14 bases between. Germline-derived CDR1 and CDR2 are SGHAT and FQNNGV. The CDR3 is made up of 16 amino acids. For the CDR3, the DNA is TGTGCCAGCAGCTTAGTAAGCGGATCGATTTACAATGAGCAGTTCTTC. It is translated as CASSLVSGSIYNEQFF.

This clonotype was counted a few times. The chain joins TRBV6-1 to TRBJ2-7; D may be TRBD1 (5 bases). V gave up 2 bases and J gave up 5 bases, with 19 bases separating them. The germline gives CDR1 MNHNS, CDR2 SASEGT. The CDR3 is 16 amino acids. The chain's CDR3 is CASSEIPGLVRDEQYF. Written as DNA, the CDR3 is TGTGCCAGCAGTGAAATCCCAGGCTTGGTCAGGGACGAGCAGTACTTC.

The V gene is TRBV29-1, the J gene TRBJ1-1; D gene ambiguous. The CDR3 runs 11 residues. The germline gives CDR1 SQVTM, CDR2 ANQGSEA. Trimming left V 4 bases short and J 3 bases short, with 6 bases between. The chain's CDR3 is CSVAVDTEAFF. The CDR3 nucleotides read TGCAGCGTTGCAGTAGACACTGAAGCTTTCTTT.

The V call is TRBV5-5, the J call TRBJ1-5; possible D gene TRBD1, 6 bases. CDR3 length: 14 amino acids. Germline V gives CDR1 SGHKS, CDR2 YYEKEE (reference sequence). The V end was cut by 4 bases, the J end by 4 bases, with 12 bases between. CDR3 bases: TGTGCCAGCAGCCACCGGGACATTAATCAGCCCCAGCATTTT. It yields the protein CASSHRDINQPQHF.

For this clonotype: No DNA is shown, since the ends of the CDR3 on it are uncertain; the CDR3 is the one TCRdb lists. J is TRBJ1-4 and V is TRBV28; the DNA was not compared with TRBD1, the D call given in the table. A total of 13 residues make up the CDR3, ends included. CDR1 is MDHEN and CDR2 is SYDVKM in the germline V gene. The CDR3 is CASSWDRVKNCFF.

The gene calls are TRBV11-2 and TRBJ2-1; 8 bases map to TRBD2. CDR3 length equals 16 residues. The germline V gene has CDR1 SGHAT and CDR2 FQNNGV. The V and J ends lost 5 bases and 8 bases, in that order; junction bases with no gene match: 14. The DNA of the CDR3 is TGTGCCAGCAGCCCGTATAGGCTAGCGGGCCCTTATGAGCAGTTCTTC. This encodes CASSPYRLAGPYEQFF.

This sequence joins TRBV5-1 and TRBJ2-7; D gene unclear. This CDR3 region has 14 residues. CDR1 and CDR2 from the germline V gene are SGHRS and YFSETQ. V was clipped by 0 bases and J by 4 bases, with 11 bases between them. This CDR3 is CASSLEGLQYEQYF. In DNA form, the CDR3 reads TGCGCCAGCAGCTTGGAAGGATTGCAATACGAGCAGTACTTC.

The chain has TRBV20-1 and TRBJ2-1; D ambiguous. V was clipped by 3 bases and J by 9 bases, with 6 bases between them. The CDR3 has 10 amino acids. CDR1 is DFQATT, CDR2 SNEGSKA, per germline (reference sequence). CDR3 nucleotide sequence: TGCAGTGCTAGGTTTGGTGAGCAGTTCTTC. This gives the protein CSARFGEQFF.

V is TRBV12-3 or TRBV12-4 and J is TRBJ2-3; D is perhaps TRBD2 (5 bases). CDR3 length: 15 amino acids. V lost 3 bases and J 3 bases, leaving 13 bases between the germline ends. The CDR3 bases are TGTGCCAGCAGTTTTCGAGGGAGTGTGACAGATACGCAGTATTTT. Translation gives CASSFRGSVTDTQYF.